The clone carrying this T cell receptor (beta chain) was found many times. Antigen specificity is unknown. This CDR3 is built from 16 residues. With 4 bases removed from V and 3 bases from J, the gap between germline ends came to 14 bases. CDR1 and CDR2 from the germline V gene are SGDLS and YYNGEE. MiXCR, run by TCRdb on the 5' RACE reads, gives a single entry per CDR3 protein. Of 560,000 or so distinct CDR3 sequences in the sample, about 18% were seen once. The data originate from a study of T-cell memory formation after mild COVID-19. Study conclusions and caveats: Pre-infection memory harbored some responding clones, suggesting cross-reactive memory joined. Second-wave clones peaking on day 37 lacked confirmed SARS-CoV-2 specificity. CD4/CD8 balance characterized clones contracting day 15 to 85, and CD4+ skew characterized later expanders.

The sequenced sample consisted of PBMCs or a T cell subset sorted from them (not recorded which). The chain recombines TRBV9 with TRBJ1-6; no firm D call. The clonotype comes from an adult woman who had mild COVID-19 (a few samples of this study predate the infection). Cell type and time point are not known. In DNA form, the CDR3 reads TGTGCCAGCAGCCCCCGGGTTGACGGCTATAATTCACCCCTCCACTTT. This encodes CASSPRVDGYNSPLHF.